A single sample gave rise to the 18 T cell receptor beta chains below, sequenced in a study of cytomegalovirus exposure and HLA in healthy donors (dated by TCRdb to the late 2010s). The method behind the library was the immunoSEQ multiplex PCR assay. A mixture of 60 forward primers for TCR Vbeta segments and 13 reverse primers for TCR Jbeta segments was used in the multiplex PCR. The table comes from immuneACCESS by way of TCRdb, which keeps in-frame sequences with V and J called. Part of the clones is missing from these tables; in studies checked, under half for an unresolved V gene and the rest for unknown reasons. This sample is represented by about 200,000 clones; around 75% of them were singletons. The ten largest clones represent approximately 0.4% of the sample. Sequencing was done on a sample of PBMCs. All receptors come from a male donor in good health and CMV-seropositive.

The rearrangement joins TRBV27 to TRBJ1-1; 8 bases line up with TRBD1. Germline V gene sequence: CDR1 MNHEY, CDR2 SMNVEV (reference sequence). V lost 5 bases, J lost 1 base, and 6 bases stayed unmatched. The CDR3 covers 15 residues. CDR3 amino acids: CASSGYRGGNTEAFF. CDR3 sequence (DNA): TGTGCCAGCAGTGGATACAGGGGGGGGAACACTGAAGCTTTCTTT.

This chain's CDR3 is CASMHGGNEQFF. The DNA for the CDR3 is TGCGCCAGCATGCACGGGGGGAATGAGCAGTTCTTC. V is TRBV5-1 and J is TRBJ2-1, with TRBD2 matching 7 bases. J gave up 7 bases and V 6 bases, and 4 bases lay outside the gene matches. CDR1 is SGHRS and CDR2 is YFSETQ in the germline V gene. This CDR3 region has 12 residues.

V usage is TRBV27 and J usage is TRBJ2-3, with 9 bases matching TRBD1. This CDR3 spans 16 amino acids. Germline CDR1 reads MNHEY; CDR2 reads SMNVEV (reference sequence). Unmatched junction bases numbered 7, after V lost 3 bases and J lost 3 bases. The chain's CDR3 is CASSFGQGYRTDTQYF. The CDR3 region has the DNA TGTGCCAGCAGTTTTGGACAGGGGTATAGGACAGATACGCAGTATTTT.

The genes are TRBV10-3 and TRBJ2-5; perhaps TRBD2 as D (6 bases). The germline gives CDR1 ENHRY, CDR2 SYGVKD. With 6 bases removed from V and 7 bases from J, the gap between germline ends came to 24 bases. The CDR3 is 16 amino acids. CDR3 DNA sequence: TGTGCCATCAGGGGGGGTACCGCCGCGCTGGGAGGGACCCAGTACTTC. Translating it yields CAIRGGTAALGGTQYF.

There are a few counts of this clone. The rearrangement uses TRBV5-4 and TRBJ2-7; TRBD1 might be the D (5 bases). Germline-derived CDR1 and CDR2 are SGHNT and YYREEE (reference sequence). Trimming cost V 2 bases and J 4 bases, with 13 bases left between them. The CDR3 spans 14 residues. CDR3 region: CASSLRGPLYEQYF. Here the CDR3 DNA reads TGTGCCAGCAGCTTAAGGGGTCCCCTTTACGAGCAGTACTTC.

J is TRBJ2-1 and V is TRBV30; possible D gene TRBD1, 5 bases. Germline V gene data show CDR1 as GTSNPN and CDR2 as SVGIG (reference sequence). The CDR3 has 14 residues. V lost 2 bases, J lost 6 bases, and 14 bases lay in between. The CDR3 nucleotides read TGTGCCTGGAGTTCAAAAGGGGCCTTCAATGAGCAGTTCTTC. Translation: CAWSSKGAFNEQFF.

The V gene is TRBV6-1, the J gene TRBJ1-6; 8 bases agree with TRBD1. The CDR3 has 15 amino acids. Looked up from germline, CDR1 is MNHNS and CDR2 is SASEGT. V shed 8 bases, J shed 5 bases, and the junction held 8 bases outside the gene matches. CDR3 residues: CASRRQGMNNSPLHF. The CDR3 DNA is TGTGCCAGCCGTCGACAGGGGATGAATAATTCACCCCTCCACTTT.

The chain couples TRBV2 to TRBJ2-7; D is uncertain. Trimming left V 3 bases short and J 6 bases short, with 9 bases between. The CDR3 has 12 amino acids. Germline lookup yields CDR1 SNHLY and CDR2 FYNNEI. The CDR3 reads CASSDHSFEQYF. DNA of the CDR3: TGTGCCAGCAGTGACCATAGCTTCGAGCAGTACTTC.

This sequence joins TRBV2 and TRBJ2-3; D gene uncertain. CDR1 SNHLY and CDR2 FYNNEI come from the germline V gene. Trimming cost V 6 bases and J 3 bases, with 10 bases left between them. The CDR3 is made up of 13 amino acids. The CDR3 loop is CASSRGRTDTQYF. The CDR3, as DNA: TGTGCCAGCAGCCGAGGAAGGACAGATACGCAGTATTTT.

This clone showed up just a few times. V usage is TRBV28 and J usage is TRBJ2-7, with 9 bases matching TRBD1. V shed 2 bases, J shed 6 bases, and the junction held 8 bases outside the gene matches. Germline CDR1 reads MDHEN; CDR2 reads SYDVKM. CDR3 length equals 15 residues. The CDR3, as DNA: TGTGCCAGCAGTTTAATGGGACAGGGTAAGAGCGAGCAGTACTTC. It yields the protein CASSLMGQGKSEQYF.

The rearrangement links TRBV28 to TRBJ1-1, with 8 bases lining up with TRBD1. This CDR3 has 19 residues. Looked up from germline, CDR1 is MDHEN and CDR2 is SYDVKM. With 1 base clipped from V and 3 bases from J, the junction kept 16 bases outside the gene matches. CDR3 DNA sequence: TGTGCCAGCAGTTTATACTACCGGACGAGGACAGGGCGGGACACTGAAGCTTTCTTT. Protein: CASSLYYRTRTGRDTEAFF.

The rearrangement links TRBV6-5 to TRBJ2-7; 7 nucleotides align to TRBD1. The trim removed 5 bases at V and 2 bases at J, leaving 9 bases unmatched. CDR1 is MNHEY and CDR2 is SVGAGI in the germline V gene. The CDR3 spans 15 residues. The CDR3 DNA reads TGTGCCAGCAGTATTACAGGGGTCCCAACCTACGAGCAGTACTTC. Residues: CASSITGVPTYEQYF.

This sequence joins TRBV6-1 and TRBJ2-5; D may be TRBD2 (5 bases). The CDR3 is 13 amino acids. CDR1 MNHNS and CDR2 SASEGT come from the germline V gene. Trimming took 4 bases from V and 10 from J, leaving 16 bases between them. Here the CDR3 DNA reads TGTGCCAGCAGTGCGGGCCCGGGGAGTGGCCAGTACTTC. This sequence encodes CASSAGPGSGQYF.

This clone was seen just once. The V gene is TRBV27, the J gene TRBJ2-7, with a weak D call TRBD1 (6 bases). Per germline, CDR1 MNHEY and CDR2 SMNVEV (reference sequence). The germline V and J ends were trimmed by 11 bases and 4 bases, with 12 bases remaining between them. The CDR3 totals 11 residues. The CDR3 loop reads CALTGPYEQYF. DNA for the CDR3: TGTGCCTTGACAGGCCCGTACGAGCAGTACTTC.

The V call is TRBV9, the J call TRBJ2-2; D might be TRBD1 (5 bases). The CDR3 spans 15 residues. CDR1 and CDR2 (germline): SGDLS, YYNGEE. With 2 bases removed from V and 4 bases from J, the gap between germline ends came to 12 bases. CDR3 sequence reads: CASSVQGSLTGELFF. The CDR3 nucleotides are TGTGCCAGCAGCGTCCAGGGCTCACTCACCGGGGAGCTGTTTTTT.

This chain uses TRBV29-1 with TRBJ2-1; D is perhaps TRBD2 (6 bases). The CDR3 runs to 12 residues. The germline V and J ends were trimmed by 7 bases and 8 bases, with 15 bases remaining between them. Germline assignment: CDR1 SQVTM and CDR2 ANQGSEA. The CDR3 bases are TGCAGCGGGGATACTAGCACCGATGAGCAGTTCTTC. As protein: CSGDTSTDEQFF.

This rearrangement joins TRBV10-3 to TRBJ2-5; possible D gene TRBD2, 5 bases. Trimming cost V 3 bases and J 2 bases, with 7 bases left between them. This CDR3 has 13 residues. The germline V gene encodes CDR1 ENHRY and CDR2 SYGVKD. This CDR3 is CAISERDQETQYF. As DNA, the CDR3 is TGTGCCATCAGTGAACGGGATCAAGAGACCCAGTACTTC.

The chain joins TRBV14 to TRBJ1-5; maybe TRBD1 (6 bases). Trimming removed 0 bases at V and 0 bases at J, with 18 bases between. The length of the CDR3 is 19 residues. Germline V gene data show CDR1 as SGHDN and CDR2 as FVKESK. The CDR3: CASSQEGRTEGYSNQPQHF. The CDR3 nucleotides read TGTGCCAGCAGCCAAGAAGGAAGGACAGAAGGCTATAGCAATCAGCCCCAGCATTTT.